Sequencing of this T cell receptor (beta chain) was carried out in a study of blood T cells in healthy people across ages. This clonotype was counted at least ten times. Germline V gene data show CDR1 as MNHNY and CDR2 as SVGAGI (reference sequence). This CDR3 comprises 13 residues. The V segment lost 6 bases and the J segment 5 bases; nucleotides outside the gene matches: 3. Caucasian individuals from Russia who were healthy and aged about 6 to 100 acted as donors. Combining a sample-barcoded 5' primer with a J-beta primer mix, a second PCR ran for roughly 7 to 12 cycles. Each CDR3 protein gets one entry after TCRdb re-called the 5' RACE reads with MiXCR. The sample lists hundreds of thousands of distinct CDR3 sequences; over 40% were seen once.

What was sequenced was blood. This chain links TRBV6-6 with TRBJ2-2, with 7 bases that match TRBD2. The receptor's source is a woman of 80 years or more in good health. The CDR3 loop reads CASRGRATGELFF. The CDR3 nucleotides are TGTGCCAGCAGGGGGAGGGCTACCGGGGAGCTGTTTTTT.